Following are 2 T cell receptor beta chains from one sample sequenced in a study of blood T cell repertoires in COVID-19. Repertoires were generated with immunoSEQ multiplex PCR, while TCRdb's copy carries only in-frame clones and drops some. Here the sample spans about 140,000 clones, roughly 80% being singletons. The sequenced sample was peripheral blood. The receptor source for this set is a woman aged 45-60 years with active or convalescent COVID-19.

This chain uses TRBV4-3 with TRBJ1-1; D is ambiguous. Germline V gene data show CDR1 as LGHNA and CDR2 as YSLEER. The germline V and J ends were trimmed by 4 bases and 3 bases, with 9 bases remaining between them. This CDR3 contains 13 residues. This CDR3 is CASSRITDTEAFF. The CDR3 bases are TGCGCCAGCAGCCGCATAACTGACACTGAAGCTTTCTTT.

The chain is built from TRBV30 and TRBJ1-2; 9 bases align to TRBD1. The CDR3 is 13 residues long. J was trimmed by 7 bases and V by 3 bases; bases with no gene match: 6. Germline V gene lookup returns CDR1 GTSNPN and CDR2 SVGIG (reference sequence). CDR3 sequence reads: CAWRGGQGGGYTF. The CDR3 coding sequence is TGTGCCTGGAGGGGGGGACAGGGTGGTGGCTACACCTTC.